Given below is one T cell receptor (beta chain) in context. Its antigen is as yet unknown. The sample originates from a study of cytomegalovirus exposure and HLA in healthy donors. Primers included in the PCR were 60 Vbeta and 13 Jbeta primers. Assay used: immunoSEQ multiplex PCR; TCRdb lists only in-frame clones, some missing. The sample holds 100,000 to 150,000 clones, about 85% seen once. General study points: Further analysis, carried out later, found HLA-associated TCR beta chains more clonally expanded than equally common other chains. A later analysis revealed that TCR association rates differed between HLA loci, peaking at DRB1 and bottoming out at HLA-C.

The length of the CDR3 is 11 residues. V lost 9 bases to trimming and J lost 3 bases, with 8 bases between them. CDR1 and CDR2 from the germline V gene are ENHRY and SYGVKD. V is TRBV10-3 and J is TRBJ1-2; tentative D call: TRBD1 (5 bases). Sequencing used PBMCs. This clonotype was obtained from a man between 18 and 29 years old in good health and CMV-seropositive. In nucleotides, the CDR3 is TGTGCCATAGGGACTGACTATGGCTACACCTTC. It is translated as CAIGTDYGYTF.